These 5 T cell receptor beta chains share one sample of origin, sequenced in a study of blood T cell repertoires in COVID-19. Some clones are missing from TCRdb's copy, which holds only in-frame ones; the method was immunoSEQ multiplex PCR. This table has around 250,000 clones, more than 80% appearing once. Sequencing was carried out using peripheral blood. The receptors were sampled from a man aged 30 to 39 who had recovered from COVID-19.

This clone has only one observation. As DNA, the CDR3 is TGTGCCAGCTCACCGGGTGGCGGGGAGACAGATACGCAGTATTTT. Its translation is CASSPGGGETDTQYF. The V gene is TRBV18, the J gene TRBJ2-3, with D possibly being TRBD2 (6 bases). This CDR3 region has 15 residues. Trimming took off 3 bases at V and 3 bases at J, with 13 bases between the two ends. The germline gives CDR1 KGHSH, CDR2 LQKENI.

The V call is TRBV6-5, the J call TRBJ1-2, with D possibly being TRBD1 (5 bases). Deletions cut 7 bases from V and 2 bases from J, with 11 bases between. Germline V gene sequence: CDR1 MNHEY, CDR2 SVGAGI. This CDR3 has 13 residues. The CDR3 protein is CASTRAGNYGYTF. As DNA, the CDR3 is TGTGCCAGCACCAGGGCCGGGAACTATGGCTACACCTTC.

V and J are TRBV19 and TRBJ2-5; 10 positions match TRBD1. The CDR3 covers 15 residues. The germline CDR1 and CDR2 sequences are LNHDA and SQIVND (reference sequence). V lost 5 bases to trimming and J lost 5 bases; unmatched junction nucleotides: 8. The CDR3 loop is CASSPRDRGFETQYF. Here the CDR3 DNA reads TGTGCCAGTAGTCCCAGGGACAGGGGTTTTGAGACCCAGTACTTC.

The V gene is TRBV30, the J gene TRBJ1-1; D is unclear. The CDR3 length is 13 residues. Between the trimmed V and J ends, which lost 2 bases and 4 bases, there was a span of 11 bases. The germline gives CDR1 GTSNPN, CDR2 SVGIG (reference sequence). CDR3 coding DNA: TGTGCCTGGAGTCCCCTGAGGGTCACTGAAGCTTTCTTT. This translates into CAWSPLRVTEAFF.

This chain links TRBV5-1 with TRBJ2-7; 7 bases are a match to TRBD2. The CDR3 has 16 amino acids. CDR1 is SGHRS, CDR2 YFSETQ, per germline. V trimming: 0 bases; J trimming: 2 bases; junction bases outside the gene matches: 8. CDR3 sequence (DNA): TGCGCCAGCAGCTTGGTCATTCTAGCGGCAACCTACGAGCAGTACTTC. This gives the protein CASSLVILAATYEQYF.